Below, one T cell receptor beta chain is given with its context. TCRdb keeps only in-frame clones here, not all; method: immunoSEQ multiplex PCR. Of some 130,000 clones in the sample, around 92% are singletons; the top ten hold about 2.2%. The sample is drawn from a study of control samples from healthy donors and cancer patients. The CDR3 is made up of 13 amino acids. Trimming stripped 6 bases from V and 7 bases from J, with 16 bases between. From germline, CDR1 is MNHNY and CDR2 SVGAGI (reference sequence). Sequencing used blood. V gene TRBV6-6 combines with J gene TRBJ2-7; the D gene is possibly TRBD1 (5 bases). The source is a woman aged 45-59 years in good health. The CDR3 nucleotides are TGTGCCAGCAGCATTCAAGGGGTGAGGGAGCAGTACTTC. It translates to CASSIQGVREQYF.